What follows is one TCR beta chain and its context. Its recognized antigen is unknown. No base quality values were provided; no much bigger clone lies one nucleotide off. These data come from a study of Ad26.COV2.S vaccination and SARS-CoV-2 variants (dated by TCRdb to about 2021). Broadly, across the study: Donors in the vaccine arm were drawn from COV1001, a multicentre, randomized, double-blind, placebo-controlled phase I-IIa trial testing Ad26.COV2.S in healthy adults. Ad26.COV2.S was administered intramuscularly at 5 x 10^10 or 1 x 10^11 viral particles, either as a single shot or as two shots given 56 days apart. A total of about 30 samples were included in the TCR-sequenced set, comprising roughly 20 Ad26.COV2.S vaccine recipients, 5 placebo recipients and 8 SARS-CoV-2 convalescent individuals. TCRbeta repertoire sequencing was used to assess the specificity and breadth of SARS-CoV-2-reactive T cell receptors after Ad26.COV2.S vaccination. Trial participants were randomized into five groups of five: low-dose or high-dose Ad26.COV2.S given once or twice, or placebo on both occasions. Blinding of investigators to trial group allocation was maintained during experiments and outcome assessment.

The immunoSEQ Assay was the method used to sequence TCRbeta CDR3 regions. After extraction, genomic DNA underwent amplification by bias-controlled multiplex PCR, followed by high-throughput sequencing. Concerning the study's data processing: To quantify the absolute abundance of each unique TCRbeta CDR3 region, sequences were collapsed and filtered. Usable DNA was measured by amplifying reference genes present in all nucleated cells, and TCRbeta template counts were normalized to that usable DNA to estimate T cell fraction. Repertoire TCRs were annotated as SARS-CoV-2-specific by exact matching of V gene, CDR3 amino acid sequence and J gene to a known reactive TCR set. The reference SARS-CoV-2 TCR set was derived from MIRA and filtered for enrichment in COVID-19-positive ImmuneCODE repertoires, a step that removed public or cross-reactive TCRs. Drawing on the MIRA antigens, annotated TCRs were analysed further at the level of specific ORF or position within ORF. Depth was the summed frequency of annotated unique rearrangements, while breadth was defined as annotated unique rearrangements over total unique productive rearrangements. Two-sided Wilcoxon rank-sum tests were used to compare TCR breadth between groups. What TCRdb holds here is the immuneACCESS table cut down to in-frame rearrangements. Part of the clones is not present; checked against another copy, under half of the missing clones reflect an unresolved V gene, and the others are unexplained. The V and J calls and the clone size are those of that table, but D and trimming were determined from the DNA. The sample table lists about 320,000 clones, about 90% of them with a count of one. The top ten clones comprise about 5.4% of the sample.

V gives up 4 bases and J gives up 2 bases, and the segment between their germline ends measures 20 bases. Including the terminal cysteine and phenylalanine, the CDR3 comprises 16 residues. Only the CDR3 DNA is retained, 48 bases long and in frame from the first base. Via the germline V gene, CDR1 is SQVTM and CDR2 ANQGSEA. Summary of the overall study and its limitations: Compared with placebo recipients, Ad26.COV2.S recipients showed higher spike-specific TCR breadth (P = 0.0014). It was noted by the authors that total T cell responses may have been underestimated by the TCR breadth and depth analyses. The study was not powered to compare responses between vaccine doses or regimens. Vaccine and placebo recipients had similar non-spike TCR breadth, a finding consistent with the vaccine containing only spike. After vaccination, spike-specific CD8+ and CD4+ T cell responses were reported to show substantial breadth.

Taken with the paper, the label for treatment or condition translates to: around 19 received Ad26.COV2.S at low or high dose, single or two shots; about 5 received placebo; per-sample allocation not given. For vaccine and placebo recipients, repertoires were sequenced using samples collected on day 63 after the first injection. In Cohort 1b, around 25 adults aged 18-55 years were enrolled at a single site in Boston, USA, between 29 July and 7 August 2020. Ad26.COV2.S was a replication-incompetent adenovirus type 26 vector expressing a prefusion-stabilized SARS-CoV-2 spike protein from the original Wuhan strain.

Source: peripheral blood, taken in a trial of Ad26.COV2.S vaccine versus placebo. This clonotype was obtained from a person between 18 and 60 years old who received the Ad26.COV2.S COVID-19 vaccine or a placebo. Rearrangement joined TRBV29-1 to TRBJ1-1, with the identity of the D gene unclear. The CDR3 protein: CSVGVLGGRGNTEAFF. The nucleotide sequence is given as TGCAGCGTTGGGGTGTTAGGAGGGAGAGGAAACACTGAAGCTTTCTTT.